Listed here are 2 T cell receptor beta chains from one sample, sequenced in a study of patients and donors after allogeneic stem cell transplantation. TCRdb used MiXCR to reprocess the RT-PCR reads, holding one entry per CDR3 protein. This table has about 400,000 distinct CDR3 sequences, about a sixth appearing once. Sample: blood, either unsorted or a sorted T cell fraction (not recorded which). The receptors stem from a human donor who was either an allogeneic HSCT recipient or a stem cell or donor lymphocyte infusion donor (not recorded which). It is not recorded whose cells these are; they may come from a transplant donor.

The chain is built from TRBV10-3 and TRBJ2-7; D perhaps matches TRBD2 (5 bases). The CDR3 runs to 12 residues. Germline CDR1 and CDR2: ENHRY and SYGVKD. Trimming cost V 1 base and J 7 bases, with 8 bases left between them. The CDR3 loop reads CAISEWTGEQYF. In nucleotides, the CDR3 is TGTGCCATCAGTGAGTGGACGGGAGAGCAGTACTTC.

This clonotype has just a few counts. The V gene is TRBV19, the J gene TRBJ1-1, with D maybe TRBD1 (5 bases). CDR3 length equals 14 residues. CDR1 is LNHDA and CDR2 is SQIVND in the germline V gene (reference sequence). V lost 4 bases and J 4 bases, leaving 13 bases between the germline ends. The CDR3 is CASSKIGGGTEAFF. CDR3 bases: TGTGCCAGTAGTAAAATTGGGGGAGGCACTGAAGCTTTCTTT.